This is a list of T cell receptor beta chains from one sample in a study of beta chain features in type 1 diabetes. TCRdb's copy holds only in-frame clones and misses some; the assay was immunoSEQ multiplex PCR. The data show more than 150,000 clones, approximately 9.1% seen once. The sample consisted of central memory CD4+ T cells from blood. The origin of the receptors is a woman aged 18 to 35 in good health. Each CDR3 is given with its conserved first and last residue. A D gene is named only where the DNA matches it firmly. The size entry is marked missing in some rows and otherwise reads once, few, many or a size class.

TRBV2	few	-	TRBJ2-5	CASSLTRQTVGPKETQYF	TGTGCCAGCAGCCTGACGCGGCAGACCGTGGGGCCAAAAGAGACCCAGTACTTC
TRBV7-9	-	TRBD1	TRBJ1-4	CASSLNPDRANEKLFF	TGTGCCAGCAGCTTAAACCCCGACAGGGCCAATGAAAAACTGTTTTTT
TRBV4-3	many	-	TRBJ2-2	CASSQVRGELFF	TGCGCCAGCAGCCAAGTTAGAGGGGAGCTGTTTTTT
TRBV18	few	-	TRBJ1-1	CASSPIQTGGTAEAFF	TGTGCCAGCTCACCAATACAGACGGGGGGCACCGCTGAAGCTTTCTTT
TRBV18	-	TRBD1	TRBJ1-5	CASSSYRGSSNQPQHF	TGTGCCAGCTCATCCTACAGGGGGAGTAGCAATCAGCCCCAGCATTTT
TRBV2	-	-	TRBJ2-7	CASSDGQTYEQYF	TGTGCCAGCAGTGATGGTCAGACCTACGAGCAGTACTTC
TRBV28	few	-	TRBJ2-3	CASSSGATDTQYF	TGTGCCAGCAGTTCAGGGGCCACAGATACGCAGTATTTT
TRBV2	-	-	TRBJ2-1	CASSEGRGSNEQFF	TGTGCCAGCAGTGAAGGTCGGGGGTCCAATGAGCAGTTCTTC
TRBV7-9	few	-	TRBJ2-5	CASSLVAGPETQYF	TGTGCCAGCAGCTTAGTGGCGGGGCCAGAGACCCAGTACTTC
TRBV2	-	TRBD1	TRBJ2-7	CASRASPGTGTYEQYF	TGTGCCAGCAGGGCCTCCCCCGGGACAGGCACCTACGAGCAGTACTTC
TRBV23-1	few	TRBD1	TRBJ2-7	CASSQRRVGGDEQYF	TGCGCCAGCAGTCAAAGGCGGGTAGGGGGCGACGAGCAGTACTTC
TRBV11-1	few	-	TRBJ1-1	CASSLADTGPEAFF	TGTGCCAGCAGCTTAGCGGATACAGGGCCTGAAGCTTTCTTT
TRBV5-1	-	TRBD1	TRBJ2-7	CASSSQGDEQYF	TGCGCCAGCAGCAGCCAGGGGGACGAGCAGTACTTC
TRBV11-2	few	-	TRBJ1-1	CASSLARSNTEAFF	TGTGCCAGCAGCTTAGCCCGGTCAAACACTGAAGCTTTCTTT
TRBV5-1	many	TRBD2	TRBJ2-3	CASSLESGKDTQYF	TGCGCCAGCAGCTTGGAAAGCGGGAAAGATACGCAGTATTTT
TRBV5-1	-	-	TRBJ2-3	CASSGTGSQDTQYF	TGCGCCAGCAGCGGCACCGGGAGCCAGGATACGCAGTATTTT
TRBV6-6	-	-	TRBJ2-7	CASRDRSYEQYF	TGTGCCAGCAGAGACAGGTCCTACGAGCAGTACTTC
TRBV7-2	many	TRBD1	TRBJ1-2	CASSSYRGRVGGYTF	TGTGCCAGCAGCTCTTACAGGGGGCGGGTTGGTGGCTACACCTTC
TRBV25-1	-	-	TRBJ2-3	CASGRGSTDTQYF	TGTGCCAGCGGGCGTGGGAGCACAGATACGCAGTATTTT
TRBV6-4	few	TRBD2	TRBJ2-1	CASTQLAGGPYEQFF	TGTGCCAGCACCCAATTAGCGGGAGGGCCCTATGAGCAGTTCTTC
TRBV5-1	few	TRBD1	TRBJ2-3	CASSFTGTGKYF	TGCGCCAGCAGCTTCACCGGGACAGGGAAGTATTTT
TRBV15	-	-	TRBJ1-2	CATSRDGREGGYTF	TGTGCCACCAGCAGAGATGGCAGGGAGGGGGGCTACACCTTC
TRBV7-2	many	TRBD2	TRBJ2-1	CASRAWRENNNEQFF	TGTGCCAGCAGGGCTTGGCGGGAGAACAACAATGAGCAGTTCTTC
TRBV5-1	-	TRBD2	TRBJ2-5	CASSPGTSGRLGETQYF	TGCGCCAGCAGCCCCGGGACTAGCGGGAGGTTAGGCGAGACCCAGTACTTC
TRBV25-1	few	TRBD2	TRBJ2-1	CASSDPSGDYNEQFF	TGTGCCAGCAGTGATCCTAGCGGGGACTACAATGAGCAGTTCTTC
TRBV18	-	TRBD1	TRBJ2-7	CASSPDPGQGAYEQYF	TGTGCCAGCTCACCGGACCCGGGACAGGGGGCCTACGAGCAGTACTTC
TRBV9	-	TRBD1	TRBJ2-2	CASSPDRGRAGELFF	TGTGCCAGCAGCCCAGACAGGGGGCGGGCCGGGGAGCTGTTTTTT